This entry describes one T cell receptor beta chain. Other DNA sequences within the sample encode an identical CDR3. Losses at the gene ends were 5 bases for V and 6 bases for J; bases not matched to a gene: 5. From germline, CDR1 is LNHDA and CDR2 SQIVND (reference sequence). This CDR3 contains 14 residues. This entry belongs to a study of blood T cell repertoires in COVID-19. Study details: Samples came from the United States, Italy and Spain, spanning acute and convalescent COVID-19. The cDNA or gDNA used as material had been derived from T cells, B-cell-depleted T cells, or PBMCs.

Donors were grouped by their self-reported clinical history. Sequencing was performed with immunoSEQ multiplex PCR; in TCRdb, only in-frame clones are kept and a portion is missing. The sample records approximately 210,000 clones, about 76% being singletons. The receptor was isolated from a woman in her fifties or sixties with acute COVID-19. The material sequenced was PBMCs or T cells enriched from blood (not recorded which). The chain employs TRBV19 and TRBJ1-5; TRBD1 matches 9 bases. DNA for the CDR3: TGTGCCAGTAGTGGGGACAGGGTCGGTCAGCCCCAGCATTTT. Translating it yields CASSGDRVGQPQHF.